These 14 T cell receptor beta chains were sequenced from one sample in a study of shared clonotypes between healthy human individuals. The repertoire was sequenced with immunoSEQ multiplex PCR; TCRdb's copy has only in-frame clones and lacks some. The sample has fewer than 600,000 clones; about 80% are singletons. Sequencing used PBMCs. These receptor sequences come from a woman in her 40s in good health. Some clones in this sample may be carry-over from other donors' samples.

This clone has just one count. Since a far larger clone is one base different, this is likely a read error. Other DNA sequences in this specimen translate into the identical CDR3. The chain combines TRBV5-6 with TRBJ2-7, with D possibly matching TRBD1 (6 bases). Germline V gene lookup returns CDR1 SGHDT and CDR2 YYEEEE. The CDR3 totals 14 residues. In DNA form, the CDR3 reads TGCGCCAGCAGCTATCAGCAGGGGCCCTACGAGCAGTACTTC. It yields the protein CASSYQQGPYEQYF.

For this clone: As the CDR3 is not closed by the conserved phenylalanine or tryptophan, this likely results from a read error. The rearrangement joins TRBV5-1 to TRBJ1-5; D gene unclear. Germline lookup yields CDR1 SGHRS and CDR2 YFSETQ. The CDR3 covers 15 residues. V lost 4 bases to trimming and J lost 0 bases, with 11 bases between them. Written as DNA, the CDR3 is TGCGCCAGCAGCCTATTCGACGCTAGCAATCAGCCCCAGCATCTT. It yields the protein CASSLFDASNQPQHL.

V gene TRBV9 combines with J gene TRBJ2-2, with 10 bases identical to TRBD1. CDR1 and CDR2 (germline): SGDLS, YYNGEE. This CDR3 comprises 15 residues. V lost 4 bases and J lost 8; bases outside the gene matches: 8. The CDR3 coding sequence is TGTGCCAGCAGCAGACGACAGGGGGCAGGTGGGGAGCTGTTTTTT. This encodes CASSRRQGAGGELFF. Looking up the rest from reference TRBV9 and TRBJ2-2 gives the full variable domain: DSGVTQTPKHLITATGQRVTLRCSPRSGDLSVYWYQQSLDQGLQFLIQYYNGEERAKGNILERFSAQQFPDLHSELNLSSLELGDSALYFCASSRRQGAGGELFFGEGSRLTVL.

This chain connects TRBV5-1 to TRBJ2-7; perhaps D is TRBD1 or TRBD2 (5 bases each). The length of the CDR3 is 14 residues. Between the trimmed V and J ends, which lost 2 bases and 2 bases, there was a span of 11 bases. Per the germline V gene, CDR1 is SGHRS and CDR2 is YFSETQ. The CDR3 region has the DNA TGCGCCAGCAGCTTTACCGGGACGGCCTACGAGCAGTACTTC. It translates to CASSFTGTAYEQYF.

Only a few counts were recorded for this clone. This chain links TRBV7-8 with TRBJ2-2; no firm D call. CDR1 and CDR2 (germline): SGHVS, FQNEAQ. The V and J ends lost 2 bases and 0 bases respectively, with 7 bases between them. The CDR3 consists of 15 residues. Here the CDR3 DNA reads TGTGCCAGCAGCTTAAGCGCGTCGAACACCGGGGAGCTGTTTTTT. Amino acids: CASSLSASNTGELFF.

This chain joins TRBV4-2 and TRBJ2-5; D possibly corresponds to TRBD2 (6 bases). V was trimmed by 2 bases and J by 11 bases, leaving 18 bases between them. CDR1 is LGHNA and CDR2 is YNFKEQ in the germline V gene. The CDR3 sequence is 14 residues long. The CDR3 spells CASSQTPGSGEQYF. The CDR3 DNA follows: TGTGCCAGCAGCCAAACCCCAGGCTCGGGGGAGCAGTACTTC.

The CDR3 DNA reads TGTGCCAGCTCACCACGGGCGGGCCCCTCCTACAATGAGCAGTTCTTC. Translation gives CASSPRAGPSYNEQFF. The chain combines TRBV18 with TRBJ2-1, with D maybe TRBD2 (5 bases). Per the germline V gene, CDR1 is KGHSH and CDR2 is LQKENI. The CDR3 runs 16 residues. Deletions cut 1 base from V and 0 bases from J, with 10 bases between. Full variable domain (remainder filled in from reference TRBV18 and TRBJ2-1): NAGVMQNPRHLVRRRGQEARLRCSPMKGHSHVYWYRQLPEEGLKFMVYLQKENIIDESGMPKERFSAEFPKEGPSILRIQQVVRGDSAAYFCASSPRAGPSYNEQFFGPGTRLTVL.

The chain recombines TRBV27 with TRBJ2-7; 7 bases fit TRBD2. The germline V gene encodes CDR1 MNHEY and CDR2 SMNVEV (reference sequence). This CDR3 spans 15 amino acids. The ends lost 3 bases at V and 1 base at J; junction bases unmatched: 6. The CDR3 sequence: CASSFSGGRSYEQYF. The CDR3 DNA follows: TGTGCCAGCAGTTTTTCTGGCGGGAGATCCTACGAGCAGTACTTC.

This sequence joins TRBV6-1 and TRBJ1-1; possibly TRBD1 for D (5 bases). CDR1 and CDR2 (germline): MNHNS, SASEGT. The CDR3 covers 13 residues. Trimming left V 3 bases short and J 5 bases short, with 10 bases between. The CDR3 bases are TGTGCCAGCAGTGAGGGGGTATTGACTGAAGCTTTCTTT. It codes for CASSEGVLTEAFF.

This clone was seen only once. This rearrangement joins TRBV18 to TRBJ2-5; possible D gene TRBD2, 6 bases. In germline, CDR1 is KGHSH, CDR2 LQKENI. Trimming removed 3 bases from V and 3 bases from J, with 17 bases in between. The CDR3 is made up of 16 amino acids. This chain's CDR3 is CASSPLGRGVEETQYF. The DNA for the CDR3 is TGTGCCAGCTCACCCCTGGGGCGGGGTGTTGAAGAGACCCAGTACTTC. The full variable domain, its missing parts supplied by reference TRBV18 and TRBJ2-5, is NAGVMQNPRHLVRRRGQEARLRCSPMKGHSHVYWYRQLPEEGLKFMVYLQKENIIDESGMPKERFSAEFPKEGPSILRIQQVVRGDSAAYFCASSPLGRGVEETQYFGPGTRLLVL.

This chain links TRBV29-1 with TRBJ2-5; the D gene could be TRBD1 or TRBD2 (5 bases each). The V end was cut by 6 bases, the J end by 5 bases, with 13 bases between. Germline CDR1 and CDR2: SQVTM and ANQGSEA. The CDR3 is 12 residues long. The DNA of the CDR3 is TGCAGCGTGGGCCCCAGGGAGGAGACCCAGTACTTC. This gives the protein CSVGPREETQYF.

Comment on this clone: Just one base apart from a much larger clone, this may be a read error. The identical CDR3 is also encoded by other nucleotide sequences in the sample. The V gene is TRBV11-2, the J gene TRBJ2-5, with 7 bases lining up with TRBD2. The CDR3 is 14 amino acids. The germline CDR1 and CDR2 sequences are SGHAT and FQNNGV. Here the CDR3 DNA reads TGTGCTAGCAGCTTAGAGCGGGGTAAAGAGACCCAGTACTTC. Amino acid sequence: CASSLERGKETQYF.

V usage is TRBV11-2 and J usage is TRBJ1-3, with D perhaps TRBD1 (6 bases). This CDR3 is built from 16 residues. Germline V gives CDR1 SGHAT, CDR2 FQNNGV. The V and J ends lost 7 bases and 3 bases respectively, with 19 bases between them. CDR3 amino acids: CASITGRGSFGNTIYF. DNA for the CDR3: TGTGCCAGCATTACCGGCAGGGGCTCCTTTGGAAACACCATATATTTT.

This clone was seen once. This chain links TRBV15 with TRBJ1-2; D possibly corresponds to TRBD1 (5 bases). The CDR3 covers 16 residues. Germline V gene data show CDR1 as LNHNV and CDR2 as YYDKDF (reference sequence). Trimming took off 3 bases at V and 2 bases at J, with 16 bases between the two ends. The CDR3, as DNA: TGTGCCACCAGCAGGGTCGGTGGGGCTCTCAACTATGGCTACACCTTC. It specifies CATSRVGGALNYGYTF. Filled out from reference TRBV15 and TRBJ1-2, the complete variable domain reads DAMVIQNPRYQVTQFGKPVTLSCSQTLNHNVMYWYQQKSSQAPKLLFHYYDKDFNNEADTPDNFQSRRPNTSFCFLDIRSPGLGDTAMYLCATSRVGGALNYGYTFGSGTRLTVV.